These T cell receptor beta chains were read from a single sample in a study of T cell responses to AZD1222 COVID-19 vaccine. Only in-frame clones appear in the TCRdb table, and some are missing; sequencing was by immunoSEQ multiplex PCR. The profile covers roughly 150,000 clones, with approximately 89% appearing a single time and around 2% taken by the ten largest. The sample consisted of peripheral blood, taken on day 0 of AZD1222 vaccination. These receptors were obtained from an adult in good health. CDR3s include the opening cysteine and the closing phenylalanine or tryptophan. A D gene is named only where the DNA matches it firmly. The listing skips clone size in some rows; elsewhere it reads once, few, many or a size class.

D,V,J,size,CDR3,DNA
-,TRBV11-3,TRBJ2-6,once,CASRPPGGTGANVLTF,TGTGCCAGCAGGCCCCCCGGGGGTACTGGGGCCAACGTCCTGACTTTC
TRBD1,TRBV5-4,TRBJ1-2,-,CASSLGDRVGYGYTF,TGTGCCAGCAGCTTGGGAGACAGGGTGGGCTATGGCTACACCTTC
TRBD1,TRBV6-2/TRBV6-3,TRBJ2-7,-,CASSYRIGTGSYEQYF,TGTGCCAGCAGTTATCGGATCGGGACAGGTTCCTACGAGCAGTACTTC
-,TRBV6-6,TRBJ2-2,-,CASSLRAGLYTGELFF,TGTGCCAGCAGCCTACGAGCGGGCCTGTACACCGGGGAGCTGTTTTTT
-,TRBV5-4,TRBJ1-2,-,CASSSPGTVNYGYTF,TGTGCCAGCAGCTCACCGGGGACGGTCAACTATGGCTACACCTTC
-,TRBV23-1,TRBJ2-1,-,CASSDPKFVGYNEQFF,TGCGCCAGCAGTGACCCCAAGTTCGTAGGGTACAATGAGCAGTTCTTC
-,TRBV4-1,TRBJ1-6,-,CASSQDLAYNSPLHF,TGCGCCAGCAGCCAAGATCTAGCCTATAATTCACCCCTCCACTTT
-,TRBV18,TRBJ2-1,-,CASSSRDNNEQFF,TGTGCCAGCTCATCCCGGGACAACAATGAGCAGTTCTTC
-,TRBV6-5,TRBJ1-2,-,CASTPGGRGDYGYTF,TGTGCCAGCACCCCGGGGGGCCGGGGAGACTATGGCTACACCTTC
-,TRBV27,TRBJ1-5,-,CASSPVRNQPQHF,TGTGCCAGCAGTCCCGTTCGCAATCAGCCCCAGCATTTT
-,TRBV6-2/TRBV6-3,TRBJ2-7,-,CASSLSVPAYEQYF,TGTGCCAGCAGTTTATCGGTACCGGCCTACGAGCAGTACTTC
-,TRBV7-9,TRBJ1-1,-,CAAGRGGGTEAFF,TGTGCCGCAGGGAGGGGCGGGGGCACTGAAGCTTTCTTT
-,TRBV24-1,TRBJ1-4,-,CATSDGGRGVNEKLFF,TGTGCCACCAGTGATGGGGGAAGAGGAGTTAATGAAAAACTGTTTTTT
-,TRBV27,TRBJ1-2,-,CASRKSFGAGDYGYTF,TGTGCCAGCAGAAAATCGTTCGGGGCAGGAGACTATGGCTACACCTTC
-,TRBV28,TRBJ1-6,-,CASSHLGGRSSSYNSPLHF,TGTGCCAGCAGCCACCTTGGGGGCAGGTCAAGCTCCTATAATTCACCCCTCCACTTT
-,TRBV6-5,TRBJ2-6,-,CASRSTASGANVLTF,TGTGCCAGCAGGAGTACAGCCTCTGGGGCCAACGTCCTGACTTTC
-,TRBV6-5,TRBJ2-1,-,CASRFVREQFF,TGTGCCAGCAGATTCGTCCGAGAGCAGTTCTTC
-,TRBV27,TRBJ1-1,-,CASTLSKGRHTEAFF,TGTGCCAGCACCCTAAGTAAGGGGCGGCACACTGAAGCTTTCTTT
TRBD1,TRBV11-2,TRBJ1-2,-,CASSFGDRGQGYTF,TGTGCCAGCAGCTTCGGAGACAGGGGTCAGGGCTACACCTTC
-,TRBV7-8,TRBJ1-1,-,CASSDRQVLYTEAFF,TGTGCCAGCAGCGATCGACAGGTTTTGTACACTGAAGCTTTCTTT
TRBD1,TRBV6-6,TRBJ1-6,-,CASSQPTGVNSPLHF,TGTGCCAGCAGTCAACCGACAGGGGTGAATTCACCCCTCCACTTT
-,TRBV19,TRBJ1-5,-,CASSMAAHPNQPQHF,TGTGCCAGTAGTATGGCAGCCCATCCCAATCAGCCCCAGCATTTT
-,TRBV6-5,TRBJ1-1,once,CASRRGTEAFF,TGTGCCAGCCGTCGGGGGACTGAAGCTTTCTTT
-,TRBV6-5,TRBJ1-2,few,CASRPGQYYGYTF,TGTGCCAGCAGGCCTGGACAATACTATGGCTACACCTTC
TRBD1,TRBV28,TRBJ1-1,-,CASSTGQRANTEAFF,TGTGCCAGCAGTACGGGACAGAGGGCGAACACTGAAGCTTTCTTT
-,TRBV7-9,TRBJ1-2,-,CASSRAAGPTFYGYTF,TGTGCCAGCAGCCGGGCGGCAGGTCCAACCTTCTATGGCTACACCTTC
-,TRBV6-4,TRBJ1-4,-,CASSPRRTAINEKLFF,TGTGCCAGCAGCCCCCGGAGGACAGCTATAAATGAAAAACTGTTTTTT
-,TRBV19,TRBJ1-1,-,CASSPQGVGATEAFF,TGTGCCAGTAGTCCTCAGGGTGTCGGGGCCACTGAAGCTTTCTTT
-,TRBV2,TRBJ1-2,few,CATGTENYGYTF,TGTGCCACCGGGACGGAAAACTATGGCTACACCTTC
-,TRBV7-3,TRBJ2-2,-,CASSFGPGNTGELFF,TGTGCCAGCAGCTTTGGCCCAGGGAACACCGGGGAGCTGTTTTTT
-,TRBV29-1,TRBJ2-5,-,CSVDIRWGGQETQYF,TGCAGCGTTGATATCAGGTGGGGAGGTCAAGAGACCCAGTACTTC
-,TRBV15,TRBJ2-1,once,CATSRDGNNYNEQFF,TGTGCCACCAGCAGAGATGGAAATAACTACAATGAGCAGTTCTTC
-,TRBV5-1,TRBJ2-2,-,CASSPRPGGTGELFF,TGCGCCAGCAGCCCTCGCCCTGGTGGGACCGGGGAGCTGTTTTTT
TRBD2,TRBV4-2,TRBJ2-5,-,CASSQEGGDQETQYF,TGTGCCAGCAGCCAAGAGGGGGGGGACCAAGAGACCCAGTACTTC
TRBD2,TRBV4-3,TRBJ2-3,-,CASSQDSLATDTQYF,TGCGCCAGCAGCCAAGATTCACTAGCGACGGATACGCAGTATTTT
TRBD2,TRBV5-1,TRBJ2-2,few,CATSPGLAGANTGELFF,TGCGCCACTTCGCCGGGACTAGCGGGTGCGAACACCGGGGAGCTGTTTTTT
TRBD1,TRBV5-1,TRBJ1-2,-,CASSSWTGPNYGYTF,TGCGCCAGCAGCTCTTGGACAGGGCCCAACTATGGCTACACCTTC
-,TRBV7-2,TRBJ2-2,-,CASSPQNTGELFF,TGTGCCAGCAGCCCCCAGAACACCGGGGAGCTGTTTTTT
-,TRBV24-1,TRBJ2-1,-,CATSARANEQFF,TGTGCCACCAGTGCCCGGGCCAATGAGCAGTTCTTC
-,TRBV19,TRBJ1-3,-,CASSYRQVHSGNTIYF,TGTGCCAGTAGTTACCGACAGGTTCACTCTGGAAACACCATATATTTT
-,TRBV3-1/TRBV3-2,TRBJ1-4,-,CASSLNRGGEKLFF,TGTGCCAGCAGCCTCAATCGGGGCGGTGAAAAACTGTTTTTT